One sample yielded the 8 T cell receptor beta chains listed below, sequenced in a study of regulatory T cells in long-lasting Graves disease. Libraries of TCR beta came from iRepertoire HTBI primers plus Arm-PCR of CDR3 regions. Each CDR3 protein gets one entry after TCRdb re-called the multiplex PCR reads with MiXCR. The profile covers 400,000 to 500,000 distinct CDR3 sequences, with less than 15% appearing a single time and about 15% taken by the ten largest. The time point is: newly diagnosed GD, antithyroid drugs for less than 3 months. Scientists built the TCR library using RNA that was extracted from PBMCs. Separately, the same data were catalogued under a study of T cells in Graves' hyperthyroidism and ophthalmopathy.

The source was peripheral blood mononuclear cells (PBMCs), collected at new diagnosis, from a patient treated with antithyroid drugs. All receptors derive from a woman between 50 and 59 years old with Graves disease.

Ten or more counts support this clonotype. The chain combines TRBV6-5 with TRBJ2-5, with D unresolved. This CDR3 spans 13 amino acids. Germline V gives CDR1 MNHEY, CDR2 SVGAGI. With 2 bases removed from V and 3 bases from J, the gap between germline ends came to 7 bases. The CDR3 DNA reads as TGTGCCAGCAGTTACAATCTGAAAGAGACCCAGTACTTC. It codes for CASSYNLKETQYF.

About this clonotype: The final CDR3 position lacks the conserved phenylalanine or tryptophan, pointing to a likely read error. J is TRBJ2-1 and V is TRBV5-1; 14 positions agree with TRBD2. The CDR3 is 15 residues long. V was clipped by 4 bases and J by 6 bases; unmatched bases: 3. Looked up from germline, CDR1 is SGHRS and CDR2 is YFSETQ. The CDR3 region is CASSAGTSGSNEQFY. CDR3 nucleotides: TGCGCCAGCAGCGCAGGGACTAGCGGGAGCAATGAGCAGTTCTAC.

The sample holds a few counts of this clonotype. The chain carries TRBV6-9 and TRBJ1-2; D unclear. The CDR3 has 16 amino acids. CDR1 is MNHGY and CDR2 is SVAAGI in the germline V gene. V shed 4 bases and J shed 3 bases, with 18 bases lying between them. CDR3 nucleotide sequence: TGTGCCAGCAGTTCCCCTCAGACGGGGTTTGACTATGGCTACACCTTC. The encoded protein is CASSSPQTGFDYGYTF.

The rearrangement joins TRBV24-1 to TRBJ2-2, with 8 bases matching TRBD1. The CDR3 extends over 13 amino acids. The V segment lost 7 bases and the J segment 6 bases; nucleotides outside the gene matches: 3. Germline V gene sequence: CDR1 KGHDR, CDR2 SFDVKD. The CDR3 region has the DNA TGTGCCACCAGCGGGACAGGCGCCGGGGAGCTGTTTTTT. Residues: CATSGTGAGELFF.

This clonotype was seen ten or more times. V usage is TRBV27 and J usage is TRBJ2-7, with 7 bases aligning to TRBD1. V was pared by 5 bases and J by 1 base, with 11 bases of the junction left unmatched. The CDR3 extends over 16 amino acids. Germline V gene sequence: CDR1 MNHEY, CDR2 SMNVEV (reference sequence). The CDR3 loop reads CASSRLTGANSYEQYF. As DNA, the CDR3 is TGTGCCAGCAGTCGACTCACAGGGGCCAATTCCTACGAGCAGTACTTC.

This clonotype appeared many times. The V and J genes are TRBV5-1 and TRBJ2-5; D is ambiguous. CDR1 is SGHRS and CDR2 is YFSETQ in the germline V gene. This CDR3 region has 13 residues. V lost 3 bases and J 3 bases, leaving 9 bases between the germline ends. In DNA form, the CDR3 reads TGCGCCAGCAGCTCCCCAGGAGAAGAGACCCAGTACTTC. It specifies CASSSPGEETQYF.

This clonotype was recorded many times. This chain joins TRBV7-2 and TRBJ1-2; D uncertain. V gave up 7 bases and J gave up 3 bases, with 15 bases separating them. This CDR3 region has 14 residues. The germline V gene has CDR1 SGHTA and CDR2 FQGNSA. In nucleotides, the CDR3 is TGTGCCAGCACGACCCTAGTGGTTCACTATGGCTACACCTTC. Encoded protein: CASTTLVVHYGYTF.

This clonotype was recorded a few times. The V gene is TRBV7-9, the J gene TRBJ2-5; D ambiguous. Trimming removed 4 bases from V and 5 bases from J, with 11 bases in between. The CDR3 is 13 residues long. CDR1 is SEHNR and CDR2 is FQNEAQ in the germline V gene (reference sequence). CDR3 loop: CASSSRSVETQYF. Written as DNA, the CDR3 is TGTGCCAGCAGCTCACGTTCCGTGGAGACCCAGTACTTC.